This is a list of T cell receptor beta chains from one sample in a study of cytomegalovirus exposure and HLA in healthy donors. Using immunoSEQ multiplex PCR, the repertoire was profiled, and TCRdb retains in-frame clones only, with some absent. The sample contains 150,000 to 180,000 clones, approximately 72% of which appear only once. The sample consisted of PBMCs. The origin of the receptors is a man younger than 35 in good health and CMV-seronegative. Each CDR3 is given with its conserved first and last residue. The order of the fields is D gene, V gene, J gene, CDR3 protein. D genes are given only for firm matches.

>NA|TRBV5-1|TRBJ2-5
CASSLSAGVQETQYF
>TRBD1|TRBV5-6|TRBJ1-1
CASSFQPGQGNTEAFF
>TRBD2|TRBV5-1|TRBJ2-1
CASSLAAGGYNEQFF
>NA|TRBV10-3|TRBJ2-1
CAISVAGLPNNEQFF
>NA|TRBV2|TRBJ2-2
CASSEWLDTTGELFF
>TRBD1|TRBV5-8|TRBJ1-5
CASSPDRVYQPQHF
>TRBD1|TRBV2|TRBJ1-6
CASSGRGQGSPLHF
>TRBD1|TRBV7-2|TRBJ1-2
CASSGQASYGYTF
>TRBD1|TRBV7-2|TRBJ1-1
CASSWRDRENTEAFF
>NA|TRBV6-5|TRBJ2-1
CASSRLIRGLNEQFF
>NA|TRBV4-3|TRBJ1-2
CASSQGAVSVTYGYTF
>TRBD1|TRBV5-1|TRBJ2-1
CASSKESGTVFNEQFF
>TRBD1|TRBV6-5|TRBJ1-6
CASSLRGRGNSPLHF
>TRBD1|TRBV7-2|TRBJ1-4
CASSSRTGSNEKLFF
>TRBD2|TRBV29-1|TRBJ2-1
CSVGRDYEQFF
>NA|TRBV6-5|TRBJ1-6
CASSPGAGRASPLHF
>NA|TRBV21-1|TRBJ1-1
CATNAKGARTGKNTEAFF
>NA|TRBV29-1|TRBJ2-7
CSVGGAPTYEQYF
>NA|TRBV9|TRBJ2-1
CASSSGGAIYNEQFF
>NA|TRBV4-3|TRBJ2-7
CASSPQAYYSYEQYF
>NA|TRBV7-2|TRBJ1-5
CASSLVGEPQHF
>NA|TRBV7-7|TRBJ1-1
CASSQDRNTEAFF
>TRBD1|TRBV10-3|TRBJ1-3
CAINGQGGSSGNTIYF
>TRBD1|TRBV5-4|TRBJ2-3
CASSPGTASTDTQYF